This TCR beta chain appears in the sequencing data of a study of blood T cell repertoires in COVID-19. About the study: The United States, Italy and Spain were the sources of the acute and convalescent COVID-19 samples.

Original analysis: By means of reference gene primer amplification, nucleated cell counts were estimated. The assay was immunoSEQ multiplex PCR, and TCRdb's table has in-frame clones only and misses some. Clonal size and the V and J genes are those of that table, whereas D and trimming came from the DNA. The sample holds 70,000 to 85,000 clones, 88% seen once. Trimming took 7 bases from V and 1 from J, leaving 10 bases between them. This CDR3 spans 13 amino acids. CDR1 is SQVTM and CDR2 is ANQGSEA in the germline V gene. The V call is TRBV29-1, the J call TRBJ2-2; D is possibly TRBD2 (5 bases). The TCR sequence derives from a man between 65 and 85 years old with active or convalescent COVID-19. Specimen: peripheral blood. CDR3 in amino acids: CSANGMNTGELFF. DNA of the CDR3: TGCAGCGCTAACGGGATGAACACCGGGGAGCTGTTTTTT.